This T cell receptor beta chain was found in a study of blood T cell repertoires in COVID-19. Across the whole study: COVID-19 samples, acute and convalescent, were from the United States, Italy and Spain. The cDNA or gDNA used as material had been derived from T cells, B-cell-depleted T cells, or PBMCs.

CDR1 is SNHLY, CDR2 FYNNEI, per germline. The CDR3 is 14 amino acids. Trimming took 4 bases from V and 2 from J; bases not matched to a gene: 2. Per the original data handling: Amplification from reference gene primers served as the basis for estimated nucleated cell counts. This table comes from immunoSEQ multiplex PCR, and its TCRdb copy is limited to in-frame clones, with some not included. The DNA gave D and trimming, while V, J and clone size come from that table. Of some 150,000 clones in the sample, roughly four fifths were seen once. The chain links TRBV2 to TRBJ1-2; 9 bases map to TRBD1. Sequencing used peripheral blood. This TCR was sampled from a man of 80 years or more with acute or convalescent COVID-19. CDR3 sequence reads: CASSAGQGNYGYTF. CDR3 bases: TGTGCCAGCAGTGCGGGACAGGGAAACTATGGCTACACCTTC.